One and the same sample provided the 30 T cell receptor beta chains below, sequenced in a study of T cell clones after liver transplantation. The protocol was immunoSEQ multiplex PCR, while the TCRdb copy is restricted to in-frame clones and leaves out a portion. Of about 75,000 clones in the sample, around 84% were seen once. The sequences come from CD4+ T cells from blood, collected less than 50 months after liver transplant. The source of these receptors is a human patient who received a liver transplant. Some T cells here may be from the graft donor.

The V and J genes are TRBV27 and TRBJ2-7; TRBD2 aligns across 7 bases. CDR1 and CDR2 from the germline V gene are MNHEY and SMNVEV (reference sequence). The ends lost 5 bases at V and 3 bases at J; junction bases unmatched: 7. CDR3 size: 14 residues. Written as DNA, the CDR3 is TGTGCCAGCAGTCCCCACGGGGAGGGCTACGAGCAGTACTTC. Translated: CASSPHGEGYEQYF.

The CDR3: CASSSHSGAKHYEQYF. The CDR3, as DNA: TGTGCCAGCAGCTCACACTCGGGGGCGAAACACTACGAGCAGTACTTC. The chain couples TRBV28 to TRBJ2-7, with D perhaps matching TRBD1 or TRBD2 (6 bases each). CDR3 length: 16 residues. With 6 bases removed from V and 3 bases from J, the gap between germline ends came to 21 bases. Germline V gene sequence: CDR1 MDHEN, CDR2 SYDVKM.

The chain has TRBV4-3 and TRBJ1-4, with 10 bases that match TRBD1. CDR1 is LGHNA, CDR2 YSLEER, per germline. Trimming cost V 0 bases and J 4 bases; bases outside gene matches: 8. The CDR3 covers 18 residues. The chain's CDR3 is CASSQDGTGVLGNEKLFF. CDR3 bases: TGCGCCAGCAGCCAAGACGGGACAGGGGTGCTCGGTAATGAAAAACTGTTTTTT.

Regarding this clone: The junction and the germline gene differ at one end; a read error may be behind it. CDR3 amino acids: CSARDGITGVF. In DNA, the CDR3 is TGCAGTGCTAGAGACGGGATAACAGGCGTCTTC. The chain joins TRBV20-1 to TRBJ2-1, with D perhaps TRBD1 or TRBD2 (5 bases each). The CDR3 contains 11 residues. Germline V gene data show CDR1 as DFQATT and CDR2 as SNEGSKA (reference sequence).

The V call is TRBV5-4, the J call TRBJ1-3; a weak D match, TRBD1 (6 bases). The V end lost 4 bases, the J end lost 8 bases, and 19 bases lay between the germline ends. Germline values: CDR1 SGHNT, CDR2 YYREEE (reference sequence). This CDR3 comprises 15 residues. CDR3 DNA: TGTGCCAGCAGCGCGGGACACGGAAGGTTTGACACCATATATTTT. The encoded protein is CASSAGHGRFDTIYF.

The CDR3: CAWGRGGSANEQYF. In DNA form, the CDR3 reads TGTGCCTGGGGGCGGGGCGGGAGTGCCAACGAGCAGTACTTC. The rearrangement joins TRBV30 to TRBJ2-7, with 7 nucleotides matching TRBD2. Germline V gives CDR1 GTSNPN, CDR2 SVGIG (reference sequence). The CDR3 covers 14 residues. Losses at the gene ends were 5 bases for V and 5 bases for J; bases not matched to a gene: 12.

The chain uses TRBV7-2 and TRBJ2-1; 14 nucleotides agree with TRBD2. Germline V CDR1 and CDR2: SGHTA, FQGNSA. The CDR3 contains 16 residues. J was trimmed by 9 bases and V by 4 bases; bases with no gene match: 8. This CDR3 is CASSSQTSGGAVEQFF. The CDR3 DNA is TGTGCCAGCAGCTCCCAGACTAGCGGGGGGGCCGTTGAGCAGTTCTTC.

The V gene is TRBV19, the J gene TRBJ1-4; the D gene is possibly TRBD1 (5 bases). Germline CDR1 reads LNHDA; CDR2 reads SQIVND (reference sequence). V was trimmed by 7 bases and J by 8 bases, leaving 23 bases between them. The CDR3 is made up of 16 amino acids. The CDR3 sequence is CASNRKSPPWGEKLFF. For the CDR3, the DNA is TGTGCCAGTAACAGAAAAAGTCCACCTTGGGGGGAAAAACTGTTTTTT.

The rearrangement uses TRBV5-6 and TRBJ2-2; D is possibly TRBD2 (5 bases). The CDR3 length is 15 residues. Per germline, CDR1 SGHDT and CDR2 YYEEEE. Trimming pared 1 base from V and 4 bases from J, leaving 11 bases between. CDR3 sequence (DNA): TGTGCCAGCAGCTTGAGCGGATCGGGCACCGGGGAGCTGTTTTTT. It specifies CASSLSGSGTGELFF. The entire variable domain, with the rest obtained from reference TRBV5-6 and TRBJ2-2, is as follows: DAGVTQSPTHLIKTRGQQVTLRCSPKSGHDTVSWYQQALGQGPQFIFQYYEEEERQRGNFPDRFSGHQFPNYSSELNVNALLLGDSALYLCASSLSGSGTGELFFGEGSRLTVL.

The chain employs TRBV6-5 and TRBJ1-6; D gene uncertain. There are 15 residues in the CDR3. From germline, CDR1 is MNHEY and CDR2 SVGAGI. Trimming took 10 bases from V and 0 from J, leaving 13 bases between them. CDR3 loop: CATTVDRSYNSPLHF. The CDR3, as DNA: TGTGCCACCACAGTTGATCGCTCCTATAATTCACCCCTCCACTTT.

The chain combines TRBV7-9 with TRBJ1-2; no clear D gene. Germline V lookup: CDR1 SEHNR, CDR2 FQNEAQ (reference sequence). Trimming stripped 3 bases from V and 7 bases from J, with 12 bases between. The length of the CDR3 is 13 residues. CDR3 nucleotide sequence: TGTGCCAGCAGCTTCGAGACCGTAATTGGCTACACCTTC. Encoded protein: CASSFETVIGYTF.

The gene calls are TRBV10-3 and TRBJ2-3; TRBD1 agrees at 12 bases. With V trimmed by 5 bases and J by 4 bases, 4 bases remained unmatched. Germline V gene sequence: CDR1 ENHRY, CDR2 SYGVKD. This CDR3 spans 15 amino acids. The CDR3 loop reads CAISTGTGGADTQYF. The CDR3, as DNA: TGTGCCATCAGTACCGGGACAGGGGGCGCAGATACGCAGTATTTT.

The chain uses TRBV7-2 and TRBJ2-7, with D unclear. The CDR3 covers 11 residues. Trimming removed 5 bases from V and 6 bases from J, with 8 bases in between. Germline loops: CDR1 SGHTA, CDR2 FQGNSA. This CDR3 reads CASSETTEQYF. For the CDR3, the DNA is TGTGCCAGCAGCGAAACTACCGAGCAGTACTTC.

The chain is built from TRBV5-1 and TRBJ2-7; D not certain. Trimming pared 0 bases from V and 2 bases from J, leaving 21 bases between. The germline V gene has CDR1 SGHRS and CDR2 YFSETQ. The CDR3 spans 18 residues. The CDR3 DNA sequence: TGCGCCAGCAGCTTGGCCCCACCAGCCATCAGCCTCCCCTACGAGCAGTACTTC. This codes for CASSLAPPAISLPYEQYF.

This chain links TRBV7-2 with TRBJ1-2, with D perhaps TRBD1 (6 bases). Trimming took 1 base from V and 3 from J, leaving 12 bases between them. Germline CDR1 is SGHTA and CDR2 is FQGNSA. The CDR3 runs 15 residues. CDR3 sequence reads: CASSLVGGQDYGYTF. CDR3 nucleotide sequence: TGTGCCAGCAGCTTAGTGGGGGGGCAGGACTATGGCTACACCTTC.

V usage is TRBV5-1 and J usage is TRBJ2-3; 9 bases agree with TRBD2. The CDR3 loop spans 20 amino acids. The V gene end was trimmed by 4 bases and the J gene end by 4 bases; junction bases not matched to a gene: 22. From germline, CDR1 is SGHRS and CDR2 YFSETQ. CDR3: CASSQLYSPRLAEGADTQYF. In DNA, the CDR3 is TGCGCCAGCAGCCAACTTTATTCCCCCAGACTAGCGGAGGGGGCAGATACGCAGTATTTT.

The genes are TRBV6-1 and TRBJ2-7, with a possible D match to TRBD2 (7 bases). The CDR3 has 15 amino acids. CDR1 and CDR2 from the germline V gene are MNHNS and SASEGT. Trimming shortened V by 7 bases and J by 5 bases, and 21 bases separated the two germline ends. As DNA, the CDR3 is TGTGCCAGCATTCTAAGTCTGGCGGGGGCCGACGAGCAGTACTTC. Protein sequence: CASILSLAGADEQYF.

The rearrangement uses TRBV30 and TRBJ2-1, with D unclear. Germline V gene sequence: CDR1 GTSNPN, CDR2 SVGIG (reference sequence). Between the trimmed V and J ends, which lost 3 bases and 0 bases, there was a span of 6 bases. This CDR3 spans 13 amino acids. CDR3 protein: CAWRSGSYNEQFF. The CDR3 DNA reads as TGTGCCTGGAGAAGTGGCTCCTACAATGAGCAGTTCTTC. The whole variable domain, remainder taken from reference TRBV30 and TRBJ2-1, is SQTIHQWPATLVQPVGSPLSLECTVEGTSNPNLYWYRQAAGRGLQLLFYSVGIGQISSEVPQNLSASRPQDRQFILSSKKLLLSDSGFYLCAWRSGSYNEQFFGPGTRLTVL.

Turning to this clone: One end of the junction is discordant with germline, which a read error may explain. The chain recombines TRBV7-7 with TRBJ2-2; 8 bases match TRBD2. The CDR3 covers 16 residues. In germline, CDR1 is SSHAT, CDR2 FNYEAQ (reference sequence). The CDR3 DNA sequence: TGTGCTAGCAGGCATAATAGCGGGATTAACACCGGGGAGCTGTTTTTT. This sequence encodes CASRHNSGINTGELFF.

This chain uses TRBV5-6 with TRBJ2-2; weak D call: TRBD2 (5 bases). Per the germline V gene, CDR1 is SGHDT and CDR2 is YYEEEE. The CDR3 totals 14 residues. V lost 2 bases, J lost 6 bases, and 11 bases lay in between. CDR3 loop: CASSFGSSAGELFF. The CDR3 DNA reads as TGTGCCAGCAGCTTTGGGAGCTCTGCCGGGGAGCTGTTTTTT.

The chain employs TRBV6-1 and TRBJ1-4; D is perhaps TRBD1 (5 bases). The CDR3 sequence is 14 residues long. The germline gives CDR1 MNHNS, CDR2 SASEGT. V lost 4 bases to trimming and J lost 8 bases, with 14 bases between them. The CDR3: CASSGDYGREKLFF. The CDR3 DNA reads TGTGCCAGCAGTGGGGACTATGGGAGGGAAAAACTGTTTTTT.

The chain carries TRBV5-1 and TRBJ1-4; D gene unclear. V lost 0 bases and J lost 3, with 6 bases in between. Germline V gene data show CDR1 as SGHRS and CDR2 as YFSETQ. The CDR3 is 14 amino acids. The CDR3 DNA reads as TGCGCCAGCAGCTTGGAGCCCCCTAATGAAAAACTGTTTTTT. Translating it yields CASSLEPPNEKLFF.

This clone was recorded only once. This chain joins TRBV20-1 and TRBJ2-5; no definite D call. CDR3 length: 11 amino acids. Germline V gives CDR1 DFQATT, CDR2 SNEGSKA (reference sequence). V gave up 6 bases and J gave up 4 bases, with 9 bases separating them. CDR3 sequence: CSAARGETQYF. CDR3 in DNA: TGCAGTGCGGCGCGCGGAGAGACCCAGTACTTC.

The J gene is TRBJ2-4, the V gene TRBV4-3; D uncertain. The CDR3 runs to 16 residues. V gave up 0 bases and J gave up 5 bases, with 14 bases separating them. Per germline, CDR1 LGHNA and CDR2 YSLEER. The CDR3 DNA reads TGCGCCAGCAGCCAAGACAGGTCGGCAAGTCAAAACATTCAGTACTTC. This gives the protein CASSQDRSASQNIQYF.

This chain uses TRBV6-5 with TRBJ2-7; D gene uncertain. This CDR3 comprises 14 residues. The germline CDR1 and CDR2 sequences are MNHEY and SVGAGI. Trimming stripped 10 bases from V and 6 bases from J, with 22 bases between. The CDR3 DNA reads as TGTGCCACGTCCCCGCGGACGTCTTACTCCGAGCAGTACTTC. Translating gives CATSPRTSYSEQYF.

The chain employs TRBV7-2 and TRBJ2-2, with D maybe TRBD1 (6 bases). This CDR3 is 15 amino acids long. The V end was cut by 5 bases, the J end by 7 bases, with 17 bases between. In germline, CDR1 is SGHTA, CDR2 FQGNSA. The CDR3, as DNA: TGTGCCAGCAGCCTACACAGGGCCGGCGGCGGGGAGCTGTTTTTT. Translated: CASSLHRAGGGELFF.

The chain uses TRBV7-8 and TRBJ2-7; unclear D gene. CDR1 and CDR2 from the germline V gene are SGHVS and FQNEAQ. The CDR3 runs 14 residues. V shed 0 bases and J shed 4 bases, with 10 bases lying between them. The CDR3 nucleotides read TGTGCCAGCAGCTTAGCCACTTACTATTACGAGCAGTACTTC. This codes for CASSLATYYYEQYF.

The CDR3 DNA reads as TGCGCCAGCAGCCAAGATGGAGGAGGCGAAAAACTGTTTTTT. Translated: CASSQDGGGEKLFF. The chain employs TRBV4-1 and TRBJ1-4; no reliable D call. Trimming shortened V by 0 bases and J by 8 bases, and 10 bases separated the two germline ends. This CDR3 contains 14 residues. Germline V gives CDR1 MGHRA, CDR2 YSYEKL.

The J gene is TRBJ2-5, the V gene TRBV28, with a weak D call TRBD1 (7 bases). The length of the CDR3 is 17 residues. CDR1 and CDR2 from the germline V gene are MDHEN and SYDVKM. The V end was cut by 5 bases, the J end by 1 base, with 20 bases between. The CDR3 DNA follows: TGTGCCAGCAGTACCCCGTCGGCAGGGGGAGGCCAAGAGACCCAGTACTTC. This codes for CASSTPSAGGGQETQYF.

This clone appeared once. The rearrangement links TRBV4-2 to TRBJ2-7; D unresolved. The germline CDR1 and CDR2 sequences are LGHNA and YNFKEQ. The CDR3 extends over 14 amino acids. Trimming shortened V by 3 bases and J by 3 bases, and 12 bases separated the two germline ends. The CDR3 DNA reads TGTGCCAGCAGCCAGACCGACAAGAACTACGAGCAGTACTTC. It translates to CASSQTDKNYEQYF.